This T cell receptor beta chain was sequenced for a study of T-cell memory formation after mild COVID-19. This clonotype has more than one count but fewer than ten. The CDR3 consists of 14 residues. V lost 5 bases and J lost 8; bases outside the gene matches: 6. Germline loops: CDR1 LNHNV, CDR2 YYDKDF (reference sequence). One entry per CDR3 protein results from TCRdb running MiXCR on the 5' RACE reads. The table includes around 320,000 distinct CDR3 sequences, over 11% detected once. Material for sequencing was PBMCs or a T cell subset sorted from them (not recorded which). The J gene is TRBJ2-2, the V gene TRBV15; 9 bases match TRBD1. This TCR was recovered from a man between 18 and 29 years old who had mild COVID-19 (a few samples of this study predate the infection). Cell type and time point are not known. The CDR3 region has the DNA TGTGCCACCAGCGGGGACAGGGCTTTTGGGGAGCTGTTTTTT. Amino acid sequence: CATSGDRAFGELFF.